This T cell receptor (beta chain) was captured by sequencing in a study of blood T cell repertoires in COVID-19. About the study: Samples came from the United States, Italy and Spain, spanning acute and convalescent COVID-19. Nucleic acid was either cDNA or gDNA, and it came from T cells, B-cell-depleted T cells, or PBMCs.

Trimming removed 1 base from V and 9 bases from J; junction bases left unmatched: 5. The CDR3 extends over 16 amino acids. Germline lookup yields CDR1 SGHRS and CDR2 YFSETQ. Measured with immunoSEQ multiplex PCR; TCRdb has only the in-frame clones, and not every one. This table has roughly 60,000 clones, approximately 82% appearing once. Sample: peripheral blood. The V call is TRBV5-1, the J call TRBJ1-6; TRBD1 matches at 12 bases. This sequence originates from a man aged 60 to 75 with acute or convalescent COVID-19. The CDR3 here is CASSLMGQGAGSPLHF. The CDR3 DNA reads TGCGCCAGCAGCTTGATGGGACAGGGGGCAGGTTCACCCCTCCACTTT.